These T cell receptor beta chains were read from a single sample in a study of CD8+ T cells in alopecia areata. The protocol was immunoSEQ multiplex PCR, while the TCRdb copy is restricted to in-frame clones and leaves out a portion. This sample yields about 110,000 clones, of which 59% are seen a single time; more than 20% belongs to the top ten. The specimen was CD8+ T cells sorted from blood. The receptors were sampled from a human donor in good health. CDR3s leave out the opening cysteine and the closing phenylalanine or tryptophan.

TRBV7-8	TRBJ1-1	ASSLFGTTEAF
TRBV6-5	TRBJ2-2	ASSYGVTGELF
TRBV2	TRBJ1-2	ASSGSGYT
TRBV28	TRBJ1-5	ASSLFRGNQPQH
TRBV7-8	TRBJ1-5	ASSLKTVWNNQPQH
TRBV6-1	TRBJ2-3	ASRRLAGSQDTQY
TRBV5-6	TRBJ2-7	ASSQGGLFSYEQY
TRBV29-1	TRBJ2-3	SVAHTGLITDTQY
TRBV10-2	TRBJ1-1	ASRGENTEAF
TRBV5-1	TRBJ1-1	ASSWGPSDTEAF
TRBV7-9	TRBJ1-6	ASSNDPGLFSYNSPLH
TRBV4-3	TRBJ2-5	ASSQDLGQGGTQY
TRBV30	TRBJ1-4	AWSVPGEKLF
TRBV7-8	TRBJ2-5	ASRWRAQETQY
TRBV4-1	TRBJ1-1	ASSRLDTLNTEAF
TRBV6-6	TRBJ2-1	ASSYSLDEQF
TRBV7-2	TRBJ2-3	ASSIGGTDTQY
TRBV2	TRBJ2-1	ASSRGTSDSNEQF
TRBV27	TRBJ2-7	ASKGGVYEQY
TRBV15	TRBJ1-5	ATSSGQGRISNQPQH
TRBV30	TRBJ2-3	AWSLPTGGTDTQY
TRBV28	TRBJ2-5	ASSLSRQGAETQY
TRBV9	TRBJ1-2	ASSAGQGNFYGYT
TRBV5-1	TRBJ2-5	ASSLGPSGELETQY
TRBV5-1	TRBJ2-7	ASSLGGSGEQY
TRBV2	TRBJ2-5	ASMDPRIEGGAQY
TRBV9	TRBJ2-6	ASSVDPNRTLRNSGANVLT
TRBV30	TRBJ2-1	AWSRVRGQSTYNEQF
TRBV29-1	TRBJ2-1	SARTSSSPSGEQF
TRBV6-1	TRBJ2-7	ASSGGEEGTEQY
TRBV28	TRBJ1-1	ASSLPPGNTEAF
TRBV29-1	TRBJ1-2	SVETVLEDRANYGYT
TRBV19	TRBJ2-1	ASSYMFSYNEQF
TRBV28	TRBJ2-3	ASSLGGDRGTDTQY
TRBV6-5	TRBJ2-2	ASSSQRGQSTGELF
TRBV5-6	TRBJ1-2	ASSLGGPRGNYGYT
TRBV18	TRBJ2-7	ASSPTGGYNEQY